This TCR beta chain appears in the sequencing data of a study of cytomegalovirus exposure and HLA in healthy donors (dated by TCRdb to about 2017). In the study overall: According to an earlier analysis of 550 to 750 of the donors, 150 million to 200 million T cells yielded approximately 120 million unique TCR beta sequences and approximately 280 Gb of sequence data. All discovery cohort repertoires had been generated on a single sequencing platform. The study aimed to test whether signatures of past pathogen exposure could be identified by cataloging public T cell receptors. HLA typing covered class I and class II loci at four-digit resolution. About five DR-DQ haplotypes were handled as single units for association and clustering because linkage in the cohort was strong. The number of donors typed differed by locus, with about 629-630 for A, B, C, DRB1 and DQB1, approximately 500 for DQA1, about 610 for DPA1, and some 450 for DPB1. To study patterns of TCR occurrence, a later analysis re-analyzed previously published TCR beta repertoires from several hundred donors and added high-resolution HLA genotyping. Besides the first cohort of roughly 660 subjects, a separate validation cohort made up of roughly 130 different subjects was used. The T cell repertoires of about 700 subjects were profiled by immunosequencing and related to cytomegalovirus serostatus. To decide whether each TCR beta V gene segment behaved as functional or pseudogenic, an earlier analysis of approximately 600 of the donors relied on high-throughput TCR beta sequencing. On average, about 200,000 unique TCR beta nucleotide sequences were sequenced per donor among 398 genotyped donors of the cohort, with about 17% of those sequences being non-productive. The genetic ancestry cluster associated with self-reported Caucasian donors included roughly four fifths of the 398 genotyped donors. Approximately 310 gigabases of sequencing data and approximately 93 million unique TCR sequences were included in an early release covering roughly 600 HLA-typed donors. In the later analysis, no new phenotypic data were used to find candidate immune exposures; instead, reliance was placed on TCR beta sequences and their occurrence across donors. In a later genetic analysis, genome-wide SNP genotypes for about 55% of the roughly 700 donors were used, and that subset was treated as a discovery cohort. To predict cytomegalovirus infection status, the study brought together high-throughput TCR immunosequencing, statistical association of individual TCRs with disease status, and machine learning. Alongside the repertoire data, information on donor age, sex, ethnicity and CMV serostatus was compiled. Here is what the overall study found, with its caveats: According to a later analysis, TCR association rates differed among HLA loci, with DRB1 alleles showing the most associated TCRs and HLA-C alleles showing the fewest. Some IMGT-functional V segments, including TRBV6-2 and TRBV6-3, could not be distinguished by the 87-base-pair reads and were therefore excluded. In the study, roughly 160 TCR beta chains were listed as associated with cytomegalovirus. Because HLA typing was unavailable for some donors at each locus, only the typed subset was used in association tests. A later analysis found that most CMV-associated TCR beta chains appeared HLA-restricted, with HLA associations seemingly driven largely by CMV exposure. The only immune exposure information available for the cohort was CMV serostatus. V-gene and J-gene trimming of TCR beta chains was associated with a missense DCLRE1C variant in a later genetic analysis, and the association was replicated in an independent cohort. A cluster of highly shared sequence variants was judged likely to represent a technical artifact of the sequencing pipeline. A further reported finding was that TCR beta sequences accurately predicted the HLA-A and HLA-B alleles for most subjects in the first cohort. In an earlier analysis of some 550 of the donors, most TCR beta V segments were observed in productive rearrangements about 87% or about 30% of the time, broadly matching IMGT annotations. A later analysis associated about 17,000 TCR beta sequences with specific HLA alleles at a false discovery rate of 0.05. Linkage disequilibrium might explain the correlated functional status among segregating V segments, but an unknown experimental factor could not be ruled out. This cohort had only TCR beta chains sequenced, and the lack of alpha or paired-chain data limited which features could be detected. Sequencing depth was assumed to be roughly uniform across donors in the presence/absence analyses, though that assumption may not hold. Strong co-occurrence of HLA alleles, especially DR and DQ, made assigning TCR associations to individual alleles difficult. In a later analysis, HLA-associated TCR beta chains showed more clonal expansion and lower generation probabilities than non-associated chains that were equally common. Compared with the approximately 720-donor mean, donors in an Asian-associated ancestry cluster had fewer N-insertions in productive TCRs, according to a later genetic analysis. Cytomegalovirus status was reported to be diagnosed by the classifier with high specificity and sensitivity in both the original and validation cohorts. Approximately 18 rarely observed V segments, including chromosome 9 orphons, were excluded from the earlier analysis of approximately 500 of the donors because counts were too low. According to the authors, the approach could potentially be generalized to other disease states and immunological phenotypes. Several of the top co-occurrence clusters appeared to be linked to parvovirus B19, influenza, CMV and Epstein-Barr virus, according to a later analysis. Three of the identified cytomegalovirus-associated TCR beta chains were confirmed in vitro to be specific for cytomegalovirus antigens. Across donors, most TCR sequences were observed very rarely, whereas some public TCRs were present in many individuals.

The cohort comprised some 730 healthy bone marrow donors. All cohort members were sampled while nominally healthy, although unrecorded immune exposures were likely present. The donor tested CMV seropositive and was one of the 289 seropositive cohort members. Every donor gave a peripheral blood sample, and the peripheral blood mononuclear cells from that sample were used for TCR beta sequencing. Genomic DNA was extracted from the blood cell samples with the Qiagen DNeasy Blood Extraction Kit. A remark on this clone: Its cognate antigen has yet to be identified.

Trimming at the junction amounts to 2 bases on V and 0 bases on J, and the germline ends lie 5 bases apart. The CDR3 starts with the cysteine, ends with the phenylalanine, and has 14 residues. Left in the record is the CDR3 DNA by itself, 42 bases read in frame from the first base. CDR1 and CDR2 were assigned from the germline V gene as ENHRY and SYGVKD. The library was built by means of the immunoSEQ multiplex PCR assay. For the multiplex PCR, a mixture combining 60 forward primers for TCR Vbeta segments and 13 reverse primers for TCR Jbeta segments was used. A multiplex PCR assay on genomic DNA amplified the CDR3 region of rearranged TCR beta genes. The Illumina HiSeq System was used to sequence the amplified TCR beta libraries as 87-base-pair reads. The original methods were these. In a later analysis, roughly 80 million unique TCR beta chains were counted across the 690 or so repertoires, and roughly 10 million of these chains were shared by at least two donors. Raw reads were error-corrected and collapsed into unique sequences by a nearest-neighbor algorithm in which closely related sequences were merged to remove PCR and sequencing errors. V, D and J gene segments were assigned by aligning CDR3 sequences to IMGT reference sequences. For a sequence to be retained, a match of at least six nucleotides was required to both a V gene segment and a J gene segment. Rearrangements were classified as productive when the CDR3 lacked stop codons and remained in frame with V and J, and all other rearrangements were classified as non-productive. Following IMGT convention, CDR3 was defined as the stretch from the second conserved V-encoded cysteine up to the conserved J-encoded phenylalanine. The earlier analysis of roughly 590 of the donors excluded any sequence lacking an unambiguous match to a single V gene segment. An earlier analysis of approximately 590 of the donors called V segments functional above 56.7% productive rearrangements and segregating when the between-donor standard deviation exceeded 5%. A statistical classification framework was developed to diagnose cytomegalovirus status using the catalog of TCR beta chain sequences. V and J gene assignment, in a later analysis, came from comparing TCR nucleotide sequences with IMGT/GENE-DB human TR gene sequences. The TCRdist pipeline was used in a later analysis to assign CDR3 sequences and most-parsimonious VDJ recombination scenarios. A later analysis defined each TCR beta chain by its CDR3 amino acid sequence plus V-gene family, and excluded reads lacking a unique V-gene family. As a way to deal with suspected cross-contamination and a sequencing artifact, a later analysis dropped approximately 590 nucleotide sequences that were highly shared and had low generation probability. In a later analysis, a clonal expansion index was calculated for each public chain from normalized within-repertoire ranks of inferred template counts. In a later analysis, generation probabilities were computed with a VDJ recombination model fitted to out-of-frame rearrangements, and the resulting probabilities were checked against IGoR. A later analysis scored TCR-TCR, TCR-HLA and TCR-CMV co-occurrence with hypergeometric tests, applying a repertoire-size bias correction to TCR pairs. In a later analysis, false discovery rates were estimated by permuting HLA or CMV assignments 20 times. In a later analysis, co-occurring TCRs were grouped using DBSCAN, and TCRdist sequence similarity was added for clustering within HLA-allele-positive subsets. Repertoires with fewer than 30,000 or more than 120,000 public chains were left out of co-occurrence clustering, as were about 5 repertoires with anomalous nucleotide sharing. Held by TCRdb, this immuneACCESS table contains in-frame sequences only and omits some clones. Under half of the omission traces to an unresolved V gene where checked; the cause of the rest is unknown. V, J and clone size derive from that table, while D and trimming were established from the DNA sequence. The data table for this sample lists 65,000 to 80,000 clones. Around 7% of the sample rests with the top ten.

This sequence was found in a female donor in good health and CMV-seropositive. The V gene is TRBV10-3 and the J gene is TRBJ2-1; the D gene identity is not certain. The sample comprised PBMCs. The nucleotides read TGTGCCATCAGTGAGAGAGGCTCCTACAATGAGCAGTTCTTC. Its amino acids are CAISERGSYNEQFF.